Given below is one TCR beta chain in context. Produced via immunoSEQ multiplex PCR; TCRdb's table is partial and in-frame only. The profile shows 200,000 to 250,000 clones, about four fifths of them singletons. This CDR3 comprises 14 residues. V was trimmed by 5 bases and J by 5 bases, leaving 13 bases between them. CDR1 is SEHNR, CDR2 FQNEAQ, per germline (reference sequence). This sample stems from a study of blood T cell repertoires in COVID-19. This receptor was obtained from a man aged 80 or over with acute or convalescent COVID-19. The specimen sequenced was peripheral blood. The genes are TRBV7-9 and TRBJ2-1; D is ambiguous. CDR3 sequence: CASSPGSSNNEQFF. CDR3 bases: TGTGCCAGCAGCCCCGGGTCGTCGAACAATGAGCAGTTCTTC.